One and the same sample provided the 18 T cell receptor beta chains below, sequenced in a study of T cell responses to AZD1222 COVID-19 vaccine. TCRdb keeps only in-frame clones here, not all; method: immunoSEQ multiplex PCR. This table has over 130,000 clones, roughly 94% appearing once. This sample comprised peripheral blood, obtained on day 0 of AZD1222 vaccination. The receptor set was obtained from an adult in good health.

The V gene is TRBV2, the J gene TRBJ1-4; 10 bases line up with TRBD1. The CDR3 spans 15 residues. Germline trimming cut 5 bases from V and 8 bases from J; bases unmatched to any gene: 8. The V gene's germline CDR1 is SNHLY and CDR2 FYNNEI. The CDR3 DNA is TGTGCCAGCAGTCCCAACGGACAGGGGGAGGAAAAACTGTTTTTT. Residues: CASSPNGQGEEKLFF. The variable domain in full, completed from reference TRBV2 and TRBJ1-4, reads EPEVTQTPSHQVTQMGQEVILRCVPISNHLYFYWYRQILGQKVEFLVSFYNNEISEKSEIFDDQFSVERPDGSNFTLKIRSTKLEDSAMYFCASSPNGQGEEKLFFGSGTQLSVL.

V usage is TRBV30 and J usage is TRBJ2-1; TRBD2 agrees at 7 bases. The CDR3 contains 14 residues. Unmatched junction bases numbered 11, after V lost 8 bases and J lost 4 bases. Germline V gene sequence: CDR1 GTSNPN, CDR2 SVGIG (reference sequence). CDR3 sequence reads: CASKPSGSYNEQFF. In DNA form, the CDR3 reads TGTGCCAGTAAACCTAGCGGAAGTTACAATGAGCAGTTCTTC.

This clone was seen only once. The chain recombines TRBV10-3 with TRBJ1-2; 9 bases are shared with TRBD1. CDR1 and CDR2 from the germline V gene are ENHRY and SYGVKD. CDR3 length: 20 residues. The V and J ends lost 0 bases and 5 bases, in that order; junction bases with no gene match: 19. The CDR3 sequence is CAISESAVGQGGVASYGYTF. Written as DNA, the CDR3 is TGTGCCATCAGTGAGTCTGCGGTGGGACAGGGAGGTGTCGCTAGTTATGGCTACACCTTC.

The chain has TRBV3-1 (or the pseudogene TRBV3-2) and TRBJ1-2; D perhaps matches TRBD1 (6 bases). CDR1 and CDR2 from the germline V gene are LGHDT and YNNKEL (reference sequence). V lost 4 bases to trimming and J lost 4 bases, with 10 bases between them. The CDR3 sequence is 13 residues long. DNA for the CDR3: TGTGCCAGCAGCCTGGACAGTTCCTATGGCTACACCTTC. Residues: CASSLDSSYGYTF.

This rearrangement joins TRBV5-4 to TRBJ2-5; no firm D call. The CDR3 length is 15 residues. V was shortened by 4 bases and J by 4 bases, with 17 bases between the two germline ends. CDR1 and CDR2 (germline): SGHNT, YYREEE (reference sequence). CDR3 nucleotide sequence: TGTGCCAGCAGCCCCTTGCGGACGGCTGGAGAGACCCAGTACTTC. It specifies CASSPLRTAGETQYF.

V gene TRBV2 combines with J gene TRBJ1-1; D might be TRBD1 (6 bases). The germline V and J ends were trimmed by 6 bases and 0 bases, with 11 bases remaining between them. In germline, CDR1 is SNHLY, CDR2 FYNNEI. CDR3 length: 14 residues. CDR3 sequence: CASSYGQLNTEAFF. The CDR3 DNA follows: TGTGCCAGCAGCTACGGACAGCTGAACACTGAAGCTTTCTTT.

This clone was seen once. The chain recombines TRBV10-3 with TRBJ1-5; D may be TRBD1 (5 bases). This CDR3 region has 13 residues. V dropped 7 bases and J dropped 1 base, with 8 bases sitting between them. Looked up from germline, CDR1 is ENHRY and CDR2 is SYGVKD. The chain's CDR3 is CAIKQESNQPQHF. CDR3 DNA sequence: TGTGCCATCAAACAGGAGAGCAATCAGCCCCAGCATTTT.

The chain has TRBV27 and TRBJ2-1, with D perhaps TRBD1 (6 bases). The germline CDR1 and CDR2 sequences are MNHEY and SMNVEV (reference sequence). V lost 7 bases and J 1 base, leaving 17 bases between the germline ends. This CDR3 is built from 16 residues. CDR3 nucleotides: TGTGCCAGCACCTCCAGGGGTGCCCCATCCTACAATGAGCAGTTCTTC. Protein sequence: CASTSRGAPSYNEQFF.

The chain combines TRBV9 with TRBJ2-1, with D perhaps matching TRBD2 (6 bases). Germline assignment: CDR1 SGDLS and CDR2 YYNGEE. The CDR3 has 13 residues. V was clipped by 4 bases and J by 7 bases, with 12 bases between them. The CDR3 is CASSFGTPNEQFF. In nucleotides, the CDR3 is TGTGCCAGCAGCTTCGGGACTCCGAATGAGCAGTTCTTC. Drawing the rest from reference TRBV9 and TRBJ2-1, the complete variable domain is DSGVTQTPKHLITATGQRVTLRCSPRSGDLSVYWYQQSLDQGLQFLIQYYNGEERAKGNILERFSAQQFPDLHSELNLSSLELGDSALYFCASSFGTPNEQFFGPGTRLTVL.

The chain combines TRBV30 with TRBJ1-3, with D maybe TRBD1 (6 bases). Germline V gene lookup returns CDR1 GTSNPN and CDR2 SVGIG (reference sequence). V dropped 2 bases and J dropped 4 bases, with 15 bases sitting between them. This CDR3 contains 15 residues. CDR3 loop: CAWSLKGDKGNTIYF. DNA of the CDR3: TGTGCCTGGAGTTTGAAGGGGGACAAGGGAAACACCATATATTTT.

The chain employs TRBV2 and TRBJ2-3; weak D call: TRBD2 (6 bases). The CDR3 length is 13 residues. V was shortened by 4 bases and J by 5 bases, with 10 bases between the two germline ends. Germline-derived CDR1 and CDR2 are SNHLY and FYNNEI. The CDR3 sequence is CASSVRRVDTQYF. The CDR3, as DNA: TGTGCCAGCAGTGTCCGGAGGGTAGATACGCAGTATTTT.

The V and J genes are TRBV5-1 and TRBJ1-1; D ambiguous. Per germline, CDR1 SGHRS and CDR2 YFSETQ. The CDR3 runs 13 residues. V shed 0 bases and J shed 0 bases, with 3 bases lying between them. CDR3 DNA sequence: TGCGCCAGCAGCTTGGGGGTGAACACTGAAGCTTTCTTT. Translation: CASSLGVNTEAFF.

With regard to this clone: Relative to the germline gene, one junction end is altered; a read error may explain this. This chain joins TRBV7-2 and TRBJ1-1; D is uncertain. This CDR3 region has 15 residues. Per the germline V gene, CDR1 is SGHTA and CDR2 is FQGNSA. In nucleotides, the CDR3 is TGTGCCAGCAGCCTAGCAAGTGTAGCGAACACTGAAGCTTTCTTT. It yields the protein CASSLASVANTEAFF.

This clone was detected only once. The chain joins TRBV6-4 to TRBJ1-1, with 7 bases lining up with TRBD1. The germline gives CDR1 MRHNA, CDR2 SNTAGT. V trimming: 4 bases; J trimming: 5 bases; junction bases outside the gene matches: 4. The length of the CDR3 is 13 residues. The CDR3 protein is CASSAQGETEAFF. CDR3 DNA sequence: TGTGCCAGCAGTGCCCAGGGGGAAACTGAAGCTTTCTTT.

The rearrangement uses TRBV7-3 and TRBJ1-1; TRBD1 aligns across 7 bases. V lost 3 bases, J lost 1 base, and 2 bases stayed unmatched. CDR1 and CDR2 (germline): SGHTA, FQGTGA. The CDR3 consists of 14 residues. In DNA form, the CDR3 reads TGTGCCAGCAGCTTGACAGGGACGAACACTGAAGCTTTCTTT. Translation: CASSLTGTNTEAFF.

The V call is TRBV7-9, the J call TRBJ1-1; D not certain. Trimming pared 1 base from V and 0 bases from J, leaving 12 bases between. This CDR3 is built from 16 residues. The V gene's germline CDR1 is SEHNR and CDR2 FQNEAQ (reference sequence). CDR3 sequence (DNA): TGTGCCAGCAGCTTAGTGCCCCAGACTGTGAACACTGAAGCTTTCTTT. It codes for CASSLVPQTVNTEAFF.

To note about this clone: One junction end disagrees with the germline gene, perhaps due to a read error. The genes are TRBV5-1 and TRBJ2-3, with 12 bases matching TRBD2. Germline V gives CDR1 SGHRS, CDR2 YFSETQ. The CDR3 is 17 amino acids. CDR3 residues: CASSSIPTSGSRDTQYF. CDR3 nucleotide sequence: TGCGCCAGCAGTTCGATTCCGACTAGCGGGAGCAGAGATACGCAGTATTTT.

The chain employs TRBV11-2 and TRBJ1-1; D not certain. Looked up from germline, CDR1 is SGHAT and CDR2 is FQNNGV. V dropped 1 base and J dropped 1 base, with 4 bases sitting between them. There are 13 residues in the CDR3. CDR3: CASSLGTNTEAFF. The CDR3, as DNA: TGTGCCAGCAGCTTAGGGACGAACACTGAAGCTTTCTTT.